A single T cell receptor (beta chain) is shown here with its context. Per germline, CDR1 MGHRA and CDR2 YSYEKL. Germline trimming cut 4 bases from V and 5 bases from J; bases unmatched to any gene: 7. The length of the CDR3 is 15 residues. This sample was included in a study of blood T cell repertoires in COVID-19. Study-wide background: PBMCs, B-cell-depleted T cells, or T cells provided the cDNA or gDNA that made up the material.

Clones were sequenced by immunoSEQ multiplex PCR, and TCRdb holds only the in-frame ones, with some missing. Among about 66,000 clones listed, around four fifths were seen once. The origin of this receptor is a human donor in a cohort sampled during active COVID-19. The chain has TRBV4-1 and TRBJ1-1; 10 bases are shared with TRBD1. Sequencing input: peripheral blood. The CDR3 nucleotides are TGCGCCAGCAGCCGAGCGGGGACAGGGGAAACTGAAGCTTTCTTT. Encoded protein: CASSRAGTGETEAFF.